This T cell receptor (beta chain) came from a study of T cell repertoires in cytomegalovirus infection. TCRdb analysed the reads with MiXCR anew, one entry per CDR3 protein. The data hold under 850,000 distinct CDR3 sequences, with around 30% observed a single time. Germline CDR1 and CDR2: LNHDA and SQIVND (reference sequence). The length of the CDR3 is 16 residues. The junction had 1 base not matched to a gene; V was cut back by 1 base and J by 1 base. For this clonotype: The antigen remains undetermined.

The receptor was isolated from a human donor in good health (CMV status not recorded). Some clones in this sample may be carry-over from other donors' samples. Sequences were derived from cultured PBMCs, sampled from culture after CMV antigen stimulation. V usage is TRBV19 and J usage is TRBJ2-2; 9 nucleotides line up with TRBD2. CDR3 in amino acids: CASSIVSGRNTGELFF. CDR3 coding DNA: TGTGCCAGTAGTATAGTTAGCGGGAGGAACACCGGGGAGCTGTTTTTT.